The clone carrying this T cell receptor beta chain was counted many times. The library targeted TCRbeta and was prepared with unique molecular identifiers. TCRdb used MiXCR to reprocess the PCR reads, holding one entry per CDR3 protein. The sample holds roughly 250,000 distinct CDR3 sequences, 6.5% to 9% seen once. The sample belongs to a study of T-cell reconstitution after alpha-beta-depleted transplantation in children. Deletions cut 4 bases from V and 0 bases from J, with 13 bases between. CDR1 is SEHNR and CDR2 is FQNEAQ in the germline V gene (reference sequence). The length of the CDR3 is 16 residues.

The rearrangement uses TRBV7-9 and TRBJ1-3; tentative D call: TRBD1 (5 bases). This specimen was PBMCs, mostly from graft donor cells, taken 180 days after TCRalphabeta/CD19-depleted stem cell transplant. The receptor was derived from a male patient between 5 and 17 years old who had a stem cell transplant for acute lymphoblastic leukemia, so the T cells may come from the graft donor. CDR3 amino acids: CASSSLQGLSGNTIYF. CDR3 coding DNA: TGTGCCAGCAGCTCCCTCCAGGGCCTCTCTGGAAACACCATATATTTT. The full variable domain, in which reference TRBV7-9 and TRBJ1-3 provide the parts outside the CDR3, is DTGVSQNPRHKITKRGQNVTFRCDPISEHNRLYWYRQTLGQGPEFLTYFQNEAQLEKSRLLSDRFSAERPKGSFSTLEIQRTEQGDSAMYLCASSSLQGLSGNTIYFGEGSWLTVV.